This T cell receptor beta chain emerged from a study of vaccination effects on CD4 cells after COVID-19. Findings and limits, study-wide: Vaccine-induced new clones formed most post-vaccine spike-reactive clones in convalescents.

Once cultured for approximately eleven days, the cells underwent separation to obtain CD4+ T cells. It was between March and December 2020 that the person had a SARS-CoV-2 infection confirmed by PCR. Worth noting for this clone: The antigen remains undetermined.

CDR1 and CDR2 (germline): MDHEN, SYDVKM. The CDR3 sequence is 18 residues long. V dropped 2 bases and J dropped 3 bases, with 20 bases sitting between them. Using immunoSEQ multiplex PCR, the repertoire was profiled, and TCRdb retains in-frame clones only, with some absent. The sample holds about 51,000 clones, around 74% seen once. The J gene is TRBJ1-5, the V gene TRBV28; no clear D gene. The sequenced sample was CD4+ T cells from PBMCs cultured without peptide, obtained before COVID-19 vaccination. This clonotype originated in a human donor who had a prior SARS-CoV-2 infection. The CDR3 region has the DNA TGTGCCAGCAGTTTACAGGTGGACCTCCTTTTTTCCAATCAGCCCCAGCATTTT. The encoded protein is CASSLQVDLLFSNQPQHF. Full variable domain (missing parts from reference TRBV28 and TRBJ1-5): DVKVTQSSRYLVKRTGEKVFLECVQDMDHENMFWYRQDPGLGLRLIYFSYDVKMKEKGDIPEGYSVSREKKERFSLILESASTNQTSMYLCASSLQVDLLFSNQPQHFGDGTRLSIL.